This TCR beta chain derives from a study of blood T cell repertoires in COVID-19. Background on the study: PBMCs, B-cell-depleted T cells, or T cells provided the cDNA or gDNA that made up the material.

The CDR3 extends over 16 amino acids. From germline, CDR1 is SEHNR and CDR2 FQNEAQ (reference sequence). The V gene lost 5 bases and the J gene lost 0 bases, with 14 bases spanning the gap. The table came from immunoSEQ multiplex PCR; TCRdb's copy has only in-frame clones and leaves some out. The table includes over 250,000 clones, roughly 90% detected once. Enrollees, about 18 to 95 years old, lived in roughly 24 US areas. Participants reported their clinical history, and cohort assignment relied on those reports. The sample consisted of PBMCs or T cells enriched from blood (not recorded which). V and J are TRBV7-9 and TRBJ2-1; TRBD2 is a possible D gene (5 bases). This TCR derives from a man aged 60-69 years who had recovered from COVID-19. The CDR3 reads CASSPGLYSSYNEQFF. In nucleotides, the CDR3 is TGTGCCAGCAGCCCCGGACTCTATTCCTCCTACAATGAGCAGTTCTTC.